This T cell receptor beta chain was identified in a study of blood T cell repertoires in COVID-19 (dated by TCRdb to the early 2020s). Looking at the study overall: Samples from collaborators originated in the United States, Italy and Spain and spanned both the acute and convalescent phases of COVID-19. The material from the prospective study consisted of cDNA or gDNA derived from T cells, B-cell-depleted T cells, or PBMCs. Deeply sampled blood TCRbeta repertoires from subjects exposed to, actively infected with, or recovered from COVID-19 were included in the dataset. The repertoires were made available in a free public database intended to serve as a resource for research on the immune response to SARS-CoV-2. Samples were obtained from the ongoing ImmuneRACE study (first 160 participants) and from over a thousand subjects provided by 6 global collaborators. The sample metadata nearly always contained a de-identified subject ID, COVID-19 status, age in years and sex. Where available, HLA class I and class II types were taken from metadata supplied by the sample provider and were not determined by assay-based typing.

The immunoSEQ Assay, a bias-controlled multiplex PCR, was used to amplify TCRbeta CDR3 regions from genomic DNA. The paper's processing steps were these. Within the assay, amplification of reference gene primers was used to estimate how many nucleated cells each sample contained. To quantify the absolute abundance of each unique TCRbeta CDR3 rearrangement, sequence reads were collapsed and filtered. For each sample, productive Simpson clonality was calculated as the square root of Simpson's diversity index across productive rearrangements. TCRdb mirrors the immuneACCESS table, restricted to in-frame sequences. Some clones are absent from its copies; in checked studies, under half trace to an unresolved V gene, and the reason for the others is unknown. V and J calls and clone size are given by that table; D and trimming were obtained from the DNA. Present in this sample are over 250,000 clones, 80% to 90% of which were seen just once. Clones ranked in the top ten supply more than 1.3% of the sample.

In regard to this clone: This clone's antigen is unknown. No clone much larger than this one lies a single base away; base qualities are absent.

The CDR3 numbers 11 residues from cysteine through phenylalanine. The read is trimmed to its CDR3 DNA, 33 bases read in frame from base 1. V is shortened by 2 bases, J by 6 bases, and the region joining them spans 8 bases. From a lookup of the germline V gene (reference sequence), CDR1 and CDR2 are DFQATT and SNEGSKA. The full study reports these points: Clinical and demographic metadata were provided uncurated, with the amount varying by source and participant.

Another Seattle source contributed samples from volunteer blood donors who had recovered from COVID-19. Each collaborating institution followed its own protocols to collect whole blood in K2EDTA tubes. For TCRbeta analysis, collaborators shipped samples in one of three forms: frozen whole blood, isolated PBMCs, or DNA extracted from either of those sample types. The V gene is TRBV20-1 and the J gene is TRBJ2-7; no confident D gene assignment can be made. This clonotype was obtained from a woman aged 40 to 55 who had recovered from COVID-19. The sample taken for sequencing was peripheral blood. The CDR3 loop reads CSARNPGEQYF. The DNA sequence is TGCAGTGCTAGAAACCCCGGCGAGCAGTACTTC.